The text below deals with one TCR beta chain. Antigen specificity is unknown. Antigen-specific CD4+ T cells were expanded (with viral peptide pools) by the ViraFEST assay ahead of sequencing. Investigators separated out CD4+ T cells once around 10 days of culture had passed. Infection dated between March and December 2020, before the Alpha, Beta and Delta variants reached the United States. Assay used: immunoSEQ multiplex PCR; TCRdb lists only in-frame clones, some missing. Seen here are about 36,000 clones, about two thirds observed once, and the top ten hold 17%. The CDR3 consists of 13 residues. Per the germline V gene, CDR1 is KGHSH and CDR2 is LQKENI. Deletions cut 2 bases from V and 6 bases from J, with 10 bases between. The entry originates in a study of vaccination effects on CD4 cells after COVID-19.

The chain carries TRBV18 and TRBJ1-1; D not resolved. This clonotype was obtained from a human donor who had a prior SARS-CoV-2 infection. The sequenced sample was CD4+ T cells from PBMCs cultured with HCoV-NL63 spike peptides, obtained before COVID-19 vaccination. The CDR3: CASSPNDAAEAFF. The CDR3 region has the DNA TGTGCCAGCTCACCAAATGACGCTGCTGAAGCTTTCTTT.